These 2 T cell receptor beta chains were all obtained from the same sample, sequenced in a study of blood T cells in healthy people across ages. The authors ran a second PCR of about 7 to 11 cycles using a sample-barcoded 5' primer and a J-beta primer mix. TCRdb reprocessed the 5' RACE reads via MiXCR and lists one record per CDR3 protein. The table lists over 950,000 distinct CDR3 sequences, 35% to 40% of them singletons, with about an eighth in the top ten. The sample was blood. The receptors come from a man aged 18 to 29 in good health.

The chain carries TRBV5-1 and TRBJ2-5; D call uncertain. Germline V gene sequence: CDR1 SGHRS, CDR2 YFSETQ. There are 14 residues in the CDR3. The V end lost 1 base, the J end lost 2 bases, and 9 bases lay between the germline ends. The CDR3 nucleotides are TGCGCCAGCAGCTTGTCGCAGAGTCAAGAGACCCAGTACTTC. It codes for CASSLSQSQETQYF.

This clonotype was counted only a few times. The rearrangement joins TRBV20-1 to TRBJ1-5; 8 bases match TRBD1. The V gene's germline CDR1 is DFQATT and CDR2 SNEGSKA (reference sequence). V shed 5 bases, J shed 5 bases, and the junction held 8 bases outside the gene matches. CDR3 length equals 14 residues. CDR3 residues: CSADGQGGDQPQHF. DNA for the CDR3: TGCAGTGCTGACGGACAGGGAGGGGATCAGCCCCAGCATTTT.